The clone carrying this TCR beta chain was counted between two and nine times. Antigen unknown. The V gene's germline CDR1 is SGHDN and CDR2 FVKESK. Trimming pared 4 bases from V and 3 bases from J, leaving 9 bases between. There are 13 residues in the CDR3. This entry comes from a study of chemoradiotherapy in HPV16-positive cancers. Study-wide results and caveats: The functional HPV-specific definition rests on just a couple of HPV16-positive patients. HPV-responsive T-cell expansion during chemoradiotherapy was linked to improved recurrence-free survival in HPV16-positive patients. Non-HPV-specific T cells did not expand in tumors during treatment, whereas candidate HPV-specific clones and E7-related motifs did.

TCRdb keeps only in-frame clones here, not all; method: immunoSEQ multiplex PCR. The sample contains about 23,000 clones, about 90% of which appear only once. The receptor's source is a human donor with HPV-associated anogenital cancer. This rearrangement joins TRBV14 to TRBJ1-1; D remains unclear. The sequencing here drew on blood, taken from a patient who underwent chemoradiotherapy. The CDR3 coding sequence is TGTGCCAGCAGCCTTTCTATAGACACTGAAGCTTTCTTT. This encodes CASSLSIDTEAFF.